This entry is about one TCR beta chain. This sample stems from a study of Ad26.COV2.S vaccination and SARS-CoV-2 variants. Profiling relied on immunoSEQ multiplex PCR, and the TCRdb table lists in-frame clones only, not all of them. The sample shows about 390,000 clones, 80% to 90% of them seen only once. V dropped 3 bases and J dropped 2; count of bases not matched to a gene: 7. The CDR3 sequence is 15 residues long. Germline V CDR1 and CDR2: SGHDT, YYEEEE. Specified treatment: approximately 18 received Ad26.COV2.S at low or high dose, single or two shots; five or six received placebo; per-sample allocation not given. Repertoires come from day 63 after the first vaccine or placebo injection.

The input for sequencing was peripheral blood, taken in a trial of Ad26.COV2.S vaccine versus placebo. The receptor comes from a person between 18 and 59 years old who received the Ad26.COV2.S COVID-19 vaccine or a placebo. The chain has TRBV5-6 and TRBJ2-7, with TRBD1 matching over 8 bases. For the CDR3, the DNA is TGTGCCAGCAGCTCCGCCGGGACAGGAGCCTACGAGCAGTACTTC. This translates into CASSSAGTGAYEQYF. The complete variable domain, with remaining parts taken from reference TRBV5-6 and TRBJ2-7, reads DAGVTQSPTHLIKTRGQQVTLRCSPKSGHDTVSWYQQALGQGPQFIFQYYEEEERQRGNFPDRFSGHQFPNYSSELNVNALLLGDSALYLCASSSAGTGAYEQYFGPGTRLTVT.